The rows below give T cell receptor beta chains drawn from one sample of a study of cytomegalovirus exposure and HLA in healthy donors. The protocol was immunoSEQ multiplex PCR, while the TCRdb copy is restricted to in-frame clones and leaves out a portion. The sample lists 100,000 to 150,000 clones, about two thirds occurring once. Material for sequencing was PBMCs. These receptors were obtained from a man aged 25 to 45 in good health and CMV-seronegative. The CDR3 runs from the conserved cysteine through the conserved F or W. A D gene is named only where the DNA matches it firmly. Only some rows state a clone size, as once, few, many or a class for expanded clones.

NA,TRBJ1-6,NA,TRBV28,TGTGCCAGCAGCTACAGAAATTCACCCCTCCACTTT,CASSYRNSPLHF
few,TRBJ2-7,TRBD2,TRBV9,TGTGCCAGCAGCGTAGCTTTCGGGGGGGCCTACGAGCAGTACTTC,CASSVAFGGAYEQYF
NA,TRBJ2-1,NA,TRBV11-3,TGTGCCAGCAGCTACCACAGGGTACCCTACAATGAGCAGTTCTTC,CASSYHRVPYNEQFF
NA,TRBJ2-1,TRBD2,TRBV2,TGTGCCAGCAGAGCGACTAGCGGGGGCTTTGAGCAGTTCTTC,CASRATSGGFEQFF
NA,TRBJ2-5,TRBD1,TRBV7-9,TGTGCCAGCAGCCCAAGGGACAGTCAAGAGACCCAGTACTTC,CASSPRDSQETQYF
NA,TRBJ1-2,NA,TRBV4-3,TGCGCCAGCAGCCCAAACCAGGGGAGAGGCTATGGCTACACCTTC,CASSPNQGRGYGYTF
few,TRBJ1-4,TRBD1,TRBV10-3,TGTGCCATCAGTGAGCCGGGACAGGGGTATGAAAAACTGTTTTTT,CAISEPGQGYEKLFF
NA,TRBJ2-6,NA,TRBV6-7,TGTGCCAGCAGTTACTCAGGGACACTTTCGTCTGGGGCCAACGTCCTGACTTTC,CASSYSGTLSSGANVLTF
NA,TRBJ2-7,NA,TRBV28,TGTGCCAGCAGCTTGACAGGCTCCTACGAGCAGTACTTC,CASSLTGSYEQYF
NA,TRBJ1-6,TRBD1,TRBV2,TGTGCCAGCAGTGTTTCCCGCAGGGGGCTTTCGTGGTCACCCCTCCACTTT,CASSVSRRGLSWSPLHF
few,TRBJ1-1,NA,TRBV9,TGTGCCAGCAGCGTAACCCCAGGGGACACTGAAGCTTTCTTT,CASSVTPGDTEAFF
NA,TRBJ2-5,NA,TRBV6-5,TGTGCCAGCAGTAGCGGATACGCGGAGACCCAGTACTTC,CASSSGYAETQYF
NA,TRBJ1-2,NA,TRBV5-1,TGCGCCAGCAGCTTGGGCTCTGGAGATGGCTACACCTTC,CASSLGSGDGYTF
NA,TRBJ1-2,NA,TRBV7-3,TGTGCCAGCAGCTTAAGGGAGGGGATGAGGGATGGCTACACCTTC,CASSLREGMRDGYTF
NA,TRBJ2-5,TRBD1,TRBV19,TGTGCCAGTAGTATTGGGACAGGGGCCCAAGAGACCCAGTACTTC,CASSIGTGAQETQYF
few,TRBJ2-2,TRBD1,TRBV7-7,TGTGCTAGCAGCTTGGGGACAGGGAACACCGGGGAGCTGTTTTTT,CASSLGTGNTGELFF
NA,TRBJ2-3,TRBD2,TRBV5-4,TGTGCCAGCAGCACATCCACTAGCGGGGGCGTAGATACGCAGTATTTT,CASSTSTSGGVDTQYF
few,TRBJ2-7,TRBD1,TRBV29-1,TGCAGCGCCGGTAGGGACAGCTACGAGCAGTACTTC,CSAGRDSYEQYF
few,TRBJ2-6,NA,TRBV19,TGTGCCAGTAGTATCGGGCCAGGGGTTGCTGGGGCCAACGTCCTGACTTTC,CASSIGPGVAGANVLTF
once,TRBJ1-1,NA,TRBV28,TGTGCCAGCAGTTTAACCGGTTACACTGAAGCTTTCTTT,CASSLTGYTEAFF
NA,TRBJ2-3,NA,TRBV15,TGTGCCACCAGCAGGGGCCCCGGGGTCGCAGATACGCAGTATTTT,CATSRGPGVADTQYF
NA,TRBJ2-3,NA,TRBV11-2,TGTGCCAGCAGCTTAGAGGGGGGGGCCTCTAATACAGATACGCAGTATTTT,CASSLEGGASNTDTQYF
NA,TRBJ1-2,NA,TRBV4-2,TGTGCCAGCAGCCAGCAGGGAATCTATGGCTACACCTTC,CASSQQGIYGYTF
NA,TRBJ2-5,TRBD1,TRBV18,TGTGCCAGCTCACCACCGGGACAGAGAGGGGAGACCCAGTACTTC,CASSPPGQRGETQYF
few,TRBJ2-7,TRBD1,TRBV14,TGTGCCAGCAGCCAAGCTTGGCAGGGGGCTAACGAGCAGTACTTC,CASSQAWQGANEQYF